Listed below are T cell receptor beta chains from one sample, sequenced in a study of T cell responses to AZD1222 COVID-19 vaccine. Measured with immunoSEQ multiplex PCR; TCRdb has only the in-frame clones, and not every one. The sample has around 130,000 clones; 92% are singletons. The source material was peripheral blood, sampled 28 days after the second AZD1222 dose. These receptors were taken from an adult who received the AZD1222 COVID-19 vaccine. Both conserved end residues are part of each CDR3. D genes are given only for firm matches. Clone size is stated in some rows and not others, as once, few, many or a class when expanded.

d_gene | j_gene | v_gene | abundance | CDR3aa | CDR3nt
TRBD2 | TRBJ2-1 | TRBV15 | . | CATSRETGGYNEQFF | TGTGCCACCAGCAGAGAGACGGGGGGCTACAATGAGCAGTTCTTC
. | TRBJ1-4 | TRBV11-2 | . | CASRPLGSTNEKLFF | TGTGCCAGCAGGCCGCTAGGAAGCACTAATGAAAAACTGTTTTTT
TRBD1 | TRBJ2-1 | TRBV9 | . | CASSAGTVIVDEQFF | TGTGCCAGCAGCGCGGGGACAGTTATAGTCGATGAGCAGTTCTTC
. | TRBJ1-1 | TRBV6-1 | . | CASFVLGFENTEAFF | TGTGCCAGCTTCGTTTTGGGGTTTGAGAACACTGAAGCTTTCTTT
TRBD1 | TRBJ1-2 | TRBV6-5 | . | CASSYSTGAGLDGYTF | TGTGCCAGCAGTTATTCGACAGGGGCGGGTTTGGATGGCTACACCTTC
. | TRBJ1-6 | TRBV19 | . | CASSGTAHNSPLHF | TGTGCCAGTAGCGGGACTGCACATAATTCACCCCTCCACTTT
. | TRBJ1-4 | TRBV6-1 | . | CASSESPMAEKLFF | TGTGCCAGCAGTGAATCTCCAATGGCTGAAAAACTGTTTTTT
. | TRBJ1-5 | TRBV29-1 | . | CSVASDPDQPQHF | TGCAGCGTAGCGTCGGATCCGGATCAGCCCCAGCATTTT
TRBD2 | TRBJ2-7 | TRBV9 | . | CASSVEPAGAYEQYF | TGTGCCAGCAGCGTAGAGCCAGCGGGAGCATACGAGCAGTACTTC
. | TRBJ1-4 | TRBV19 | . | CASSIGGGATNEKLFF | TGTGCCAGTAGTATAGGTGGGGGCGCGACTAATGAAAAACTGTTTTTT
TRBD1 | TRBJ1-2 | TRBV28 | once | CASKGQVEHGYTF | TGTGCCAGCAAGGGACAGGTTGAGCATGGCTACACCTTC
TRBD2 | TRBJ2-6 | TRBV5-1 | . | CASSPNRGGSSGANVLTF | TGCGCCAGCAGCCCCAACCGGGGGGGGAGCTCTGGGGCCAACGTCCTGACTTTC
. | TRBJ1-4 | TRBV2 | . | CASSGLAIGEKLFF | TGTGCCAGCAGCGGACTGGCAATAGGGGAAAAACTGTTTTTT
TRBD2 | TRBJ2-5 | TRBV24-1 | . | CATSDLGSAGGQETQYF | TGTGCCACCAGTGATTTGGGGTCAGCGGGGGGCCAAGAGACCCAGTACTTC
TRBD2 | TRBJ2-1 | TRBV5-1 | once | CASSLGTSGYNEQFF | TGCGCCAGCAGCTTGGGGACTAGCGGGTACAATGAGCAGTTCTTC
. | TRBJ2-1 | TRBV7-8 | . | CASMGWISYNEQFF | TGTGCCAGCATGGGGTGGATCTCCTACAATGAGCAGTTCTTC
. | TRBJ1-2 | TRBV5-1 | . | CASSFTGIGGDGYTF | TGCGCCAGCAGCTTTACAGGGATAGGAGGGGATGGCTACACCTTC
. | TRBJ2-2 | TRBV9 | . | CASSLNTGELFF | TGTGCCAGCAGCTTAAACACCGGGGAGCTGTTTTTT
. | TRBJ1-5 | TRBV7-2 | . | CASSSTTAGEGLGTQHF | TGTGCCAGCAGTTCGACAACGGCCGGGGAAGGACTGGGGACCCAGCATTTT
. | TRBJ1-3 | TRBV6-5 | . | CASRRVGQSGNTIYF | TGTGCCAGCAGGCGGGTAGGGCAGTCTGGAAACACCATATATTTT
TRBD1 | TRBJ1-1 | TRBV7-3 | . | CASSSRTGQNTEAFF | TGTGCCAGCAGCTCACGGACAGGGCAGAACACTGAAGCTTTCTTT
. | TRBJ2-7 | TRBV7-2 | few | CASSLVSSGGPYEQYF | TGTGCCAGCAGCTTAGTATCGTCAGGGGGGCCCTACGAGCAGTACTTC
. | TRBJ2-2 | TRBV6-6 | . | CASSYSRGTERGELFF | TGTGCCAGCAGTTACTCGCGAGGGACCGAACGAGGGGAGCTGTTTTTT
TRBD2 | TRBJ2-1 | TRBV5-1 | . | CASSLPGLAGASSSYNEQFF | TGCGCCAGCAGCTTACCGGGACTAGCGGGAGCGTCGAGCTCCTACAATGAGCAGTTCTTC
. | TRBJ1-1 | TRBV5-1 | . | CASSLSKNTEAFF | TGCGCCAGCAGCTTGAGTAAGAACACTGAAGCTTTCTTT
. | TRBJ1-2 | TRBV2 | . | CASSGQAGYGYTF | TGTGCCAGCAGTGGGCAGGCAGGGTATGGCTACACCTTC
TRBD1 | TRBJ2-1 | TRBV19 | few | CASSIAGQVVYNEQFF | TGTGCCAGTAGTATCGCGGGACAGGTAGTCTACAATGAGCAGTTCTTC